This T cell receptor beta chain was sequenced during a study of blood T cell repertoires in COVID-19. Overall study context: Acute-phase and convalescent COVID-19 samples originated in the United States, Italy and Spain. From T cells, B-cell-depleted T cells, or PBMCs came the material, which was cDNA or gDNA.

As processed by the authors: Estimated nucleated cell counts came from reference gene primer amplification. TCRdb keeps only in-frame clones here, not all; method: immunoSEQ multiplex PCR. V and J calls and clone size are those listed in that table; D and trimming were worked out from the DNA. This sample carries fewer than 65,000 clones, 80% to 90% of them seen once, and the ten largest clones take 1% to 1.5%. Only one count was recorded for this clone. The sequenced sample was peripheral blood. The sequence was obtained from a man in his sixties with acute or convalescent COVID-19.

CDR3 protein: CASSLEPGQGLNEQYF. The CDR3 region has the DNA TGTGCCAGCAGTTTAGAGCCGGGACAGGGTCTCAACGAGCAGTACTTC. The gene calls are TRBV27 and TRBJ2-7, with TRBD1 matching 9 bases. The CDR3 runs 16 residues. Germline assignment: CDR1 MNHEY and CDR2 SMNVEV (reference sequence). Trimming took 2 bases from V and 5 from J; bases not matched to a gene: 10.